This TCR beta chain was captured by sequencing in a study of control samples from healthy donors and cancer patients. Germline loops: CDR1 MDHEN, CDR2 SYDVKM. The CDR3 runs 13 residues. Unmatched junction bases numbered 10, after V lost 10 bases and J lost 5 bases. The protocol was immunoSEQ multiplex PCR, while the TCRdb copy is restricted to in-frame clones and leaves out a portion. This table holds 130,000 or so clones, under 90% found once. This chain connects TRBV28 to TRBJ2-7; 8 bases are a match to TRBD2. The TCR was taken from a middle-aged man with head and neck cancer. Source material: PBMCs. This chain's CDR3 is CATGRGLVDEQYF. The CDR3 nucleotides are TGTGCCACCGGAAGGGGACTAGTCGACGAGCAGTACTTC.